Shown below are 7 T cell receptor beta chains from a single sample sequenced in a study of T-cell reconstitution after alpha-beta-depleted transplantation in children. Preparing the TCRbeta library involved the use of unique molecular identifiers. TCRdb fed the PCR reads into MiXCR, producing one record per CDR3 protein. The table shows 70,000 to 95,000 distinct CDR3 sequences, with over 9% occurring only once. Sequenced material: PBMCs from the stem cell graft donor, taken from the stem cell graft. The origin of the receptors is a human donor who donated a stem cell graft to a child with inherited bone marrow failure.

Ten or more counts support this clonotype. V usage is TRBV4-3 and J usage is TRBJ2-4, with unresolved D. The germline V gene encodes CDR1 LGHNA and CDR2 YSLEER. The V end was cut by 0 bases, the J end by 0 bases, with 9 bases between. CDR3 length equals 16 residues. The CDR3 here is CASSQDQTLAKNIQYF. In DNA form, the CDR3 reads TGCGCCAGCAGCCAAGATCAGACTTTAGCCAAAAACATTCAGTACTTC.

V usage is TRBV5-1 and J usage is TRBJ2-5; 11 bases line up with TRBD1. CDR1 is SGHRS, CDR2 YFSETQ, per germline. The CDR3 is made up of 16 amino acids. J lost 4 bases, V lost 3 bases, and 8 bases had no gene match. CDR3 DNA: TGCGCCAGCAGCTCCGGACAAGGGACAGGGGGAGAGACCCAGTACTTC. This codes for CASSSGQGTGGETQYF.

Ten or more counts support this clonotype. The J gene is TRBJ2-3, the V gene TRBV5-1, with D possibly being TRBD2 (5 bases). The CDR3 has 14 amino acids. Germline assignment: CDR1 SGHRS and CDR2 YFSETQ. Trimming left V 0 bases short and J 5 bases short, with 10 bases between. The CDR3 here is CASSLGSGEDTQYF. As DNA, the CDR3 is TGCGCCAGCAGCTTGGGGTCCGGGGAAGATACGCAGTATTTT. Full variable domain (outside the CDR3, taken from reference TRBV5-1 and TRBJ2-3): KAGVTQTPRYLIKTRGQQVTLSCSPISGHRSVSWYQQTPGQGLQFLFEYFSETQRNKGNFPGRFSGRQFSNSRSEMNVSTLELGDSALYLCASSLGSGEDTQYFGPGTRLTVL.

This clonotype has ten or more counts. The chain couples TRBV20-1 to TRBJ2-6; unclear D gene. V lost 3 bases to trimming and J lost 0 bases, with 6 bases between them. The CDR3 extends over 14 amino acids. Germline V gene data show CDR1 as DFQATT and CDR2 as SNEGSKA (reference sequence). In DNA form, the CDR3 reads TGCAGTGCTAGTATCCTCTCTGGGGCCAACGTCCTGACTTTC. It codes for CSASILSGANVLTF.

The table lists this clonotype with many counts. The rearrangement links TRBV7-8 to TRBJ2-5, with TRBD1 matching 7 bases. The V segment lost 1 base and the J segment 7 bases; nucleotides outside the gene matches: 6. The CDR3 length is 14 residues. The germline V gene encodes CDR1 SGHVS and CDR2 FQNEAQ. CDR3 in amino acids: CASSLEGGLGTQYF. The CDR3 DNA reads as TGTGCCAGCAGCTTAGAAGGGGGCCTAGGGACCCAGTACTTC.

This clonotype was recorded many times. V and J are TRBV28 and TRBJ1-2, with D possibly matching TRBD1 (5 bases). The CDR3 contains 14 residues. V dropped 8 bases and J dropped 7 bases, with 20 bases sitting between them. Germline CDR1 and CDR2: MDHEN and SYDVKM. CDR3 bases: TGTGCCAGCGAGGACCCGCGCCACACAGGTGGCTACACCTTC. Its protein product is CASEDPRHTGGYTF.

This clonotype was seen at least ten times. The CDR3 sequence: CSATRIGYNEQFF. The CDR3 coding sequence is TGCAGTGCTACCCGAATCGGGTACAATGAGCAGTTCTTC. The chain has TRBV20-1 and TRBJ2-1; D ambiguous. Germline-derived CDR1 and CDR2 are DFQATT and SNEGSKA (reference sequence). CDR3 length: 13 residues. Trimming shortened V by 4 bases and J by 4 bases, and 11 bases separated the two germline ends.